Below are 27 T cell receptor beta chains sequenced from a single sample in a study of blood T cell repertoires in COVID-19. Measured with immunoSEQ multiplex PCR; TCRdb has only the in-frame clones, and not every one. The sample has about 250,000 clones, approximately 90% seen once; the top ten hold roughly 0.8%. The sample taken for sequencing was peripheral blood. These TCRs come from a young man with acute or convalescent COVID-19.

The CDR3 reads CASSQTSRRGYTF. In DNA form, the CDR3 reads TGTGCCAGTAGTCAAACGTCCCGTCGGGGCTACACCTTC. The chain couples TRBV19 to TRBJ1-2; no clear D gene. CDR1 LNHDA and CDR2 SQIVND come from the germline V gene (reference sequence). The V and J ends lost 5 bases and 8 bases respectively, with 15 bases between them. The length of the CDR3 is 13 residues.

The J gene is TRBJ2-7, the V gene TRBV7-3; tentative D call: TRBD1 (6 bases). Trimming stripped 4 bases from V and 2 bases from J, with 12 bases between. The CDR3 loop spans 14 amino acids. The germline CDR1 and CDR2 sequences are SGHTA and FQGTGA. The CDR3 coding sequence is TGTGCCAGCAGCTCTGGAACAGGGCCCTACGAGCAGTACTTC. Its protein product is CASSSGTGPYEQYF.

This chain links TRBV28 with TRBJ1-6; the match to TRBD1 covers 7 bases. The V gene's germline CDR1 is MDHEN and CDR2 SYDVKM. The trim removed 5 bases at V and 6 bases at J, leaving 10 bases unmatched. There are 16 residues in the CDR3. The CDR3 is CASSPLGTAFNSPLHF. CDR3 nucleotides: TGTGCCAGCAGTCCACTCGGGACAGCGTTTAATTCACCCCTCCACTTT. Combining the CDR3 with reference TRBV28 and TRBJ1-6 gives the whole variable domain DVKVTQSSRYLVKRTGEKVFLECVQDMDHENMFWYRQDPGLGLRLIYFSYDVKMKEKGDIPEGYSVSREKKERFSLILESASTNQTSMYLCASSPLGTAFNSPLHFGNGTRLTVT.

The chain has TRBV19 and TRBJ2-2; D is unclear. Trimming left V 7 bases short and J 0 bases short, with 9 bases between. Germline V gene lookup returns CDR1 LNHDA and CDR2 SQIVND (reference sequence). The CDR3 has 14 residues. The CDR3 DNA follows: TGTGCCAGTAAGAACAACCCGAACACCGGGGAGCTGTTTTTT. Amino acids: CASKNNPNTGELFF.

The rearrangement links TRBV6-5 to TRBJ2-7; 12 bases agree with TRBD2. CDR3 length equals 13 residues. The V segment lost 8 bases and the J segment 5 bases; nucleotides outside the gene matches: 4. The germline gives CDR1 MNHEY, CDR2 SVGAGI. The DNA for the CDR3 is TGTGCCAGCGTGGGACTAGCGGGTAACGAGCAGTACTTC. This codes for CASVGLAGNEQYF.

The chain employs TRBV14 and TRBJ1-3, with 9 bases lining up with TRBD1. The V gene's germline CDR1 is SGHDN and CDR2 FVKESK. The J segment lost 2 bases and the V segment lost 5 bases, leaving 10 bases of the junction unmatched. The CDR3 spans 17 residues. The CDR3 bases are TGTGCCAGCAGCAACAGGCCGGGACAGGGAACTGGAAACACCATATATTTT. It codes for CASSNRPGQGTGNTIYF.

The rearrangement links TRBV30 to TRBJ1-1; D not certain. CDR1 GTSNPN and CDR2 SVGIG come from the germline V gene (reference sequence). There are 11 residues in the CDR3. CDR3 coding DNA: TGTGGGTACGGTTTGAACACTGAAGCTTTCTTT. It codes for CGYGLNTEAFF. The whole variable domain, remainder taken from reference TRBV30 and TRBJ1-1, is SQTIHQWPATLVQPVGSPLSLECTVEGTSNPNLYWYRQAAGRGLQLLFYSVGIGQISSEVPQNLSASRPQDRQFILSSKKLLLSDSGFYLCGYGLNTEAFFGQGTRLTVV.

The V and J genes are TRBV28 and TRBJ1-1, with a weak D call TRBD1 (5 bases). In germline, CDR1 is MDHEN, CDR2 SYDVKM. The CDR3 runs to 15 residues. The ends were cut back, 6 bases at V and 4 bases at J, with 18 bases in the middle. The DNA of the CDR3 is TGTGCCAGCAGCCCTACTGGGGGGGAGTCCACTGAAGCTTTCTTT. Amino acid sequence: CASSPTGGESTEAFF.

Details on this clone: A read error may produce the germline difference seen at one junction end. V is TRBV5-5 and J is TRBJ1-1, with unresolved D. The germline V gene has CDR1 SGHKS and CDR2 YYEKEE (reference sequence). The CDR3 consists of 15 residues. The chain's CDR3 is CASSLVPGMNAEAFF. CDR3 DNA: TGTGCCAGCAGCTTGGTCCCGGGGATGAACGCTGAAGCTTTCTTT.

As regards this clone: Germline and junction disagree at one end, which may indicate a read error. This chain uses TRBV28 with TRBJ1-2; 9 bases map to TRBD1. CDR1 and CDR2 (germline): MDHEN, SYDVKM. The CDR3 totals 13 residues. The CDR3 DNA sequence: TGTGCCAGCAGTTATGGGACAGGGAGAAGGGCCGCCTTC. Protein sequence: CASSYGTGRRAAF.

CDR3 DNA: TGTGCCAGCTCCCGTCAGGACACCATATATTTT. Residues: CASSRQDTIYF. J is TRBJ1-3 and V is TRBV18; no clear D. V gave up 6 bases and J gave up 8 bases, with 8 bases separating them. The CDR3 contains 11 residues. Germline values: CDR1 KGHSH, CDR2 LQKENI.

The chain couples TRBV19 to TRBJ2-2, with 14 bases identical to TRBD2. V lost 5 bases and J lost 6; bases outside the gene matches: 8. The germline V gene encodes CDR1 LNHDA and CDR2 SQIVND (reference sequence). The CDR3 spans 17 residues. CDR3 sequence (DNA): TGTGCCAGTAGTTCCATTGGGGGACTAGCGGGGGCCGGGGAGCTGTTTTTT. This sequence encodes CASSSIGGLAGAGELFF.

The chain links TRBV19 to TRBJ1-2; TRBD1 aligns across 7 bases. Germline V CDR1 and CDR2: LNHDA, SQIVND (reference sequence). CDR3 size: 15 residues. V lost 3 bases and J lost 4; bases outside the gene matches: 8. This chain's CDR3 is CASSIRTGAAYGYTF. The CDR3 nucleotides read TGTGCCAGTAGTATTCGAACAGGGGCGGCCTATGGCTACACCTTC.

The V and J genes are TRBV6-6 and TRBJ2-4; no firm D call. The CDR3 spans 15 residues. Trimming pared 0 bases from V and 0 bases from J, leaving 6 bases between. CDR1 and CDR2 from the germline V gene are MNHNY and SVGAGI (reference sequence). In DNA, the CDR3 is TGTGCCAGCAGTTACTCGAGTGAAGCCAAAAACATTCAGTACTTC. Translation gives CASSYSSEAKNIQYF.

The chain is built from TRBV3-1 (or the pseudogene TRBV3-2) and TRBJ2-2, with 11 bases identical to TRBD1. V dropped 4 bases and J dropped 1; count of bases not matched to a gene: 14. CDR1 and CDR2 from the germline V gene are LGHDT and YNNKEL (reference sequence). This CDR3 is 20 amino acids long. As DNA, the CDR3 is TGTGCCAGCAGCCCACGGACAGGGGGCTTCGGATATAGGAACACCGGGGAGCTGTTTTTT. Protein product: CASSPRTGGFGYRNTGELFF.

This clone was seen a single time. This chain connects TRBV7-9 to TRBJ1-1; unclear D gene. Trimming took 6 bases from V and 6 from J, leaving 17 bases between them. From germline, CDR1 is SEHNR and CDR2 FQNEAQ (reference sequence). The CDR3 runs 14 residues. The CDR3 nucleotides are TGTGCCAGCAGGTCCGACGGTGGGAGGGCTGAAGCTTTCTTT. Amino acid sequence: CASRSDGGRAEAFF.

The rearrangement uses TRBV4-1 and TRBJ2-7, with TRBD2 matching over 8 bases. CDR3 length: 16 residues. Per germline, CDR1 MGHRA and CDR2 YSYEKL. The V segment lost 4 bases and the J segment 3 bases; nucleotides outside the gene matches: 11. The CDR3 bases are TGCGCCAGCAGCCCTCCCATCCGGGGGGGAATCTACGAGCAGTACTTC. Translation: CASSPPIRGGIYEQYF.

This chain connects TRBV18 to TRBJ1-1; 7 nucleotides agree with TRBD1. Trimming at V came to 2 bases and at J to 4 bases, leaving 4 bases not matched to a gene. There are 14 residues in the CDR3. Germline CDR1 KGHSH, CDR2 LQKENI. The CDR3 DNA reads TGTGCCAGCTCACCAGACAGGGTAGGCACTGAAGCTTTCTTT. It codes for CASSPDRVGTEAFF. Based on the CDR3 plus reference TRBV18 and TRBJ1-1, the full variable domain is NAGVMQNPRHLVRRRGQEARLRCSPMKGHSHVYWYRQLPEEGLKFMVYLQKENIIDESGMPKERFSAEFPKEGPSILRIQQVVRGDSAAYFCASSPDRVGTEAFFGQGTRLTVV.

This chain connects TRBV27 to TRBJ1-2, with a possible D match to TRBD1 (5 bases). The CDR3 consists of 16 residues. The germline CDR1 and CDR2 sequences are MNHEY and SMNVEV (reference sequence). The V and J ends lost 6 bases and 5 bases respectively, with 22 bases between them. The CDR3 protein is CASSSDPGSLAYGYTF. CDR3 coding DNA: TGTGCCAGCAGCTCGGACCCAGGGTCATTGGCTTATGGCTACACCTTC.

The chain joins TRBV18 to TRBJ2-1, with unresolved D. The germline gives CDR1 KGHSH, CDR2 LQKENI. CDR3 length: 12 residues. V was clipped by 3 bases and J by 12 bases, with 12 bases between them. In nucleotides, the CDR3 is TGTGCCAGCTCACCCGTATTGGTCGGGCAGTTCTTC. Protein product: CASSPVLVGQFF.

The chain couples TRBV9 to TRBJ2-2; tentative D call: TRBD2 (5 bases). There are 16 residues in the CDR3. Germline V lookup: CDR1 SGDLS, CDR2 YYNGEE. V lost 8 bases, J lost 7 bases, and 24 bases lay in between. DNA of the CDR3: TGTGCCAGTACATCGATGGCGGGTGAGGTCATCGGGGAGCTGTTTTTT. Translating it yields CASTSMAGEVIGELFF.

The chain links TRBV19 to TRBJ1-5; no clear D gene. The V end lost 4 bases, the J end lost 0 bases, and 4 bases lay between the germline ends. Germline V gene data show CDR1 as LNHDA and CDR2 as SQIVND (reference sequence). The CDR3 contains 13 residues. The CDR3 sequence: CASSNYSNQPQHF. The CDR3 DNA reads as TGTGCCAGTAGTAACTATAGCAATCAGCCCCAGCATTTT.

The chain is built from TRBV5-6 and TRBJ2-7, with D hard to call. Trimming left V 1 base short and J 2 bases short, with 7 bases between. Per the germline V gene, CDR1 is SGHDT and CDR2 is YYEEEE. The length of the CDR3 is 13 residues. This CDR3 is CASSLNRAYEQYF. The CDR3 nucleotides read TGTGCCAGCAGCTTGAACAGAGCCTACGAGCAGTACTTC.

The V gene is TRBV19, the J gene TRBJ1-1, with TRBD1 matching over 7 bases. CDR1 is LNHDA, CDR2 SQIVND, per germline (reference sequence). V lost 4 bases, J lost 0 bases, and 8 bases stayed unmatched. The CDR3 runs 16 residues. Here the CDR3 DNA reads TGTGCCAGTAGTACACGGGACAGCCCTATGAACACTGAAGCTTTCTTT. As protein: CASSTRDSPMNTEAFF.

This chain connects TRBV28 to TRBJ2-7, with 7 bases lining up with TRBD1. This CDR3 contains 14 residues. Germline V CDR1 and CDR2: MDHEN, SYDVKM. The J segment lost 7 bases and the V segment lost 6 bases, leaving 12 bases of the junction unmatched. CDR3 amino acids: CASRREQGLREQYF. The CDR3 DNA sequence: TGTGCCAGCAGGAGGGAACAGGGGCTGCGGGAGCAGTACTTC.

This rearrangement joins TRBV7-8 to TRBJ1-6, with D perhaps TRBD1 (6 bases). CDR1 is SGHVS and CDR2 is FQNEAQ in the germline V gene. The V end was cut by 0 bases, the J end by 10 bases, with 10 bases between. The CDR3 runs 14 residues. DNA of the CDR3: TGTGCCAGCAGCTTAGCTCAGGGGAGCTCACCCCTCCACTTT. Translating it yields CASSLAQGSSPLHF.

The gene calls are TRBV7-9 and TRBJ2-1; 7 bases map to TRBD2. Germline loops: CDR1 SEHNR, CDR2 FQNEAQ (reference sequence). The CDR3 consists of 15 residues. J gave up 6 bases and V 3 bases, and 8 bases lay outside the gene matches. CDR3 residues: CASSLGGSSGNEQFF. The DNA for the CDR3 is TGTGCCAGCAGCTTGGGCGGGAGTTCCGGCAATGAGCAGTTCTTC.